Described below is a single T cell receptor beta chain sequence and its context. What it binds is not known. This sample is drawn from a study of cytomegalovirus exposure and HLA in healthy donors. Study conclusions and caveats: A prior analysis recorded that most TCR beta V segments were productive about 87% or about 30% of the time. It was assumed in the presence/absence analyses that sequencing depth was roughly uniform across donors.

Germline loops: CDR1 GTSNPN, CDR2 SVGIG (reference sequence). V gave up 2 bases and J gave up 6 bases, with 11 bases separating them. CDR3 size: 12 residues. This PCR relied on a set of 60 Vbeta primers and 13 Jbeta primers. Clones were read by immunoSEQ multiplex PCR, and TCRdb kept only the in-frame ones, dropping some. The table records roughly 99,000 clones, 82% of them present only once. This clonotype originated in a man in his thirties or forties in good health and CMV-seropositive. The chain has TRBV30 and TRBJ2-7; D gene uncertain. Source material: PBMCs. As DNA, the CDR3 is TGTGCCTGGAGTAGTTCTACTCGCGAGCAGTACTTC. Its translation: CAWSSSTREQYF.